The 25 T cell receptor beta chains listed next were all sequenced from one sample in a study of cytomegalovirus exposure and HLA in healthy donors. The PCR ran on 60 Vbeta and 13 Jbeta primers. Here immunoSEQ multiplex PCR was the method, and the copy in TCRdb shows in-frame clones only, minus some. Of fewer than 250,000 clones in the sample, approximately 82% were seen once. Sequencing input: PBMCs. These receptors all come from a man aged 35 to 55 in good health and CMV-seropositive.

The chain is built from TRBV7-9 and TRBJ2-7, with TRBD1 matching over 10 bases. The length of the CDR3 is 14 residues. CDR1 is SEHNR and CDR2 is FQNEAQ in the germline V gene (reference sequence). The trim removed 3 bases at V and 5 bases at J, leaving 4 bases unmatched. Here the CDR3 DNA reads TGTGCCAGCAGCTTTGGGACAGGGGACAACGAGCAGTACTTC. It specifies CASSFGTGDNEQYF.

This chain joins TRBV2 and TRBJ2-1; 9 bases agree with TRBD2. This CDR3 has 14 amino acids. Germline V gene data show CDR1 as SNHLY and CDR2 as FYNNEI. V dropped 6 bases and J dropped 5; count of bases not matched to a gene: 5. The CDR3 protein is CASRETSGDNEQFF. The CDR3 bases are TGTGCCAGCAGGGAGACTAGCGGAGACAATGAGCAGTTCTTC.

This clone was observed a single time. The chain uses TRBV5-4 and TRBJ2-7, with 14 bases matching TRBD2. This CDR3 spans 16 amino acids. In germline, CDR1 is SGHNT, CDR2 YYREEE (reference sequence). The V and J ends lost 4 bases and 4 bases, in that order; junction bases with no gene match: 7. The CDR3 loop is CASSTLGTSGSYEQYF. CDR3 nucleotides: TGTGCCAGCAGCACACTCGGGACTAGCGGGAGTTACGAGCAGTACTTC.

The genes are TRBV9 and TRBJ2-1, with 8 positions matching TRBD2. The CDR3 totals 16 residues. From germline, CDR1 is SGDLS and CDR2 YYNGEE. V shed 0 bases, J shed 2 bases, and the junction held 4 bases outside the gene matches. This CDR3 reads CASSVAGTRTYNEQFF. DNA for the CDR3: TGTGCCAGCAGCGTAGCCGGGACTAGGACCTACAATGAGCAGTTCTTC.

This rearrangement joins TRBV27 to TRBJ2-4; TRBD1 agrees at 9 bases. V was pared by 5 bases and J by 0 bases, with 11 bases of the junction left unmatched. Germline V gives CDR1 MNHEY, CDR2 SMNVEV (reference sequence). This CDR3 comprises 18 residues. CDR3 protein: CASSPYFTGGEAKNIQYF. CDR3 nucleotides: TGTGCCAGCAGTCCCTACTTCACAGGGGGCGAAGCCAAAAACATTCAGTACTTC.

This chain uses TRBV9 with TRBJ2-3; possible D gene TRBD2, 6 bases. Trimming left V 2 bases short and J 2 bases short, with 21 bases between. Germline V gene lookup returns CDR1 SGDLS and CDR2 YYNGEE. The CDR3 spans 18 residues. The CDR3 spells CASSVFRDFTPNTDTQYF. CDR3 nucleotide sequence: TGTGCCAGCAGCGTTTTCCGGGACTTCACTCCTAACACAGATACGCAGTATTTT.

CDR3 sequence reads: CASSPVTGASGYTF. The CDR3 DNA sequence: TGTGCCAGCTCACCAGTGACAGGGGCTAGTGGCTACACCTTC. The V and J genes are TRBV18 and TRBJ1-2; 8 nucleotides align to TRBD1. Germline loops: CDR1 KGHSH, CDR2 LQKENI. J lost 7 bases, V lost 2 bases, and 6 bases had no gene match. CDR3 length equals 14 residues. Together with reference TRBV18 and TRBJ1-2, the CDR3 gives the full variable domain: NAGVMQNPRHLVRRRGQEARLRCSPMKGHSHVYWYRQLPEEGLKFMVYLQKENIIDESGMPKERFSAEFPKEGPSILRIQQVVRGDSAAYFCASSPVTGASGYTFGSGTRLTVV.

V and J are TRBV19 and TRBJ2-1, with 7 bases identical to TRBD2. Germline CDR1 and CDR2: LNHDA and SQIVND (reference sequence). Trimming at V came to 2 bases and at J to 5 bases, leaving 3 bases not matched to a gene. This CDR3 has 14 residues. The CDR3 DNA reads TGTGCCAGTAGTATATTTCTAGCGGACAATGAGCAGTTCTTC. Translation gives CASSIFLADNEQFF. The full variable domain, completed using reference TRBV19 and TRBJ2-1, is DGGITQSPKYLFRKEGQNVTLSCEQNLNHDAMYWYRQDPGQGLRLIYYSQIVNDFQKGDIAEGYSVSREKKESFPLTVTSAQKNPTAFYLCASSIFLADNEQFFGPGTRLTVL.

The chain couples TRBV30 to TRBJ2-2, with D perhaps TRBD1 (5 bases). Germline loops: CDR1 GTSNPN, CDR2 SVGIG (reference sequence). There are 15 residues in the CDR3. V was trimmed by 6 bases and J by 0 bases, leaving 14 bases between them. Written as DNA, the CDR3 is TGTGCCTGTTTTCGAGTACAGGCGAACACCGGGGAGCTGTTTTTT. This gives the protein CACFRVQANTGELFF.

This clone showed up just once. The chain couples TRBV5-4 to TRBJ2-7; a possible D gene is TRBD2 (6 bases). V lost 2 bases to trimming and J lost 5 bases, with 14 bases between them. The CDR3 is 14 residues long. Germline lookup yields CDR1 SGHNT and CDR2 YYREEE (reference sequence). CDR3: CASSLTGRVHEQYF. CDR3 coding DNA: TGTGCCAGCAGCTTAACCGGGAGAGTTCACGAGCAGTACTTC.

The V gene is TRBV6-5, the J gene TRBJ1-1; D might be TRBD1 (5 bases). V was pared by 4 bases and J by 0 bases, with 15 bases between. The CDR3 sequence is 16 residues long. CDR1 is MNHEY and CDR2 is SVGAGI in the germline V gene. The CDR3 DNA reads TGTGCCAGCAGTTCGACTCTCGGGGGTATGAACACTGAAGCTTTCTTT. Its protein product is CASSSTLGGMNTEAFF.

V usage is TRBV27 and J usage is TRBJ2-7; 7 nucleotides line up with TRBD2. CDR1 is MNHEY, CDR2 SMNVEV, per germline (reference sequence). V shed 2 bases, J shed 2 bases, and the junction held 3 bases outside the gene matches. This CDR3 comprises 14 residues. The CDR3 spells CASSLVGGTYEQYF. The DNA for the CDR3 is TGTGCCAGCAGTTTAGTGGGGGGGACCTACGAGCAGTACTTC.

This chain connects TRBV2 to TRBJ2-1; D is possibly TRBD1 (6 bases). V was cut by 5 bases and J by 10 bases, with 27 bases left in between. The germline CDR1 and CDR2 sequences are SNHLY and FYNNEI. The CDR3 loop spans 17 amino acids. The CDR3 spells CASSPDYRDELKYEQFF. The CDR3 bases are TGTGCCAGCAGTCCCGACTACAGGGACGAGTTGAAATACGAGCAGTTCTTC.

CDR3 nucleotide sequence: TGTGCCAGCAGCCTCTCCGGGTTGGAGGGCTACACCTTC. This codes for CASSLSGLEGYTF. This chain joins TRBV7-2 and TRBJ1-2, with unresolved D. Germline CDR1 is SGHTA and CDR2 is FQGNSA. V lost 5 bases to trimming and J lost 8 bases, with 15 bases between them. The CDR3 contains 13 residues.

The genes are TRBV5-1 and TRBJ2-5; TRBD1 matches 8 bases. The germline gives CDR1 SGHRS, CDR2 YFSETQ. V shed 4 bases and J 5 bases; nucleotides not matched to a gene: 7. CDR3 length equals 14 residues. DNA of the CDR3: TGCGCCAGCAGCCTAGGACAGGGTTTGGAGACCCAGTACTTC. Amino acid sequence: CASSLGQGLETQYF. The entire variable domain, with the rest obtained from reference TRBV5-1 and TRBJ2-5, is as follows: KAGVTQTPRYLIKTRGQQVTLSCSPISGHRSVSWYQQTPGQGLQFLFEYFSETQRNKGNFPGRFSGRQFSNSRSEMNVSTLELGDSALYLCASSLGQGLETQYFGPGTRLLVL.

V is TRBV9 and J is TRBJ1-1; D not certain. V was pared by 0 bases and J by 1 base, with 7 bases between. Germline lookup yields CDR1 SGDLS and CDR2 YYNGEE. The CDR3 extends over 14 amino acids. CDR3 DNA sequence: TGTGCCAGCAGCGTAGTGACGGGGAACACTGAAGCTTTCTTT. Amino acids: CASSVVTGNTEAFF. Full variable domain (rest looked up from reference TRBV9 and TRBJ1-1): DSGVTQTPKHLITATGQRVTLRCSPRSGDLSVYWYQQSLDQGLQFLIQYYNGEERAKGNILERFSAQQFPDLHSELNLSSLELGDSALYFCASSVVTGNTEAFFGQGTRLTVV.

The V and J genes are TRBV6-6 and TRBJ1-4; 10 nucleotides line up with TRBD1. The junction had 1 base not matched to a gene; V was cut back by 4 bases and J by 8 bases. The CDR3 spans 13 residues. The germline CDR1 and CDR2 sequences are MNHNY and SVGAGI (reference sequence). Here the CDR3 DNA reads TGTGCCAGCAGTTTGACAGGGGGCGAAAAACTGTTTTTT. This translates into CASSLTGGEKLFF.

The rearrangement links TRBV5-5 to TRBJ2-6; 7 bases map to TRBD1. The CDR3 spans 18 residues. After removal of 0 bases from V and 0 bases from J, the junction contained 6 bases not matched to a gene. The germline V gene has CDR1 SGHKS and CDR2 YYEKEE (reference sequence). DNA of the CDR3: TGTGCCAGCAGCTTGGGACAGGGTTCTCTCTCTGGGGCCAACGTCCTGACTTTC. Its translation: CASSLGQGSLSGANVLTF.

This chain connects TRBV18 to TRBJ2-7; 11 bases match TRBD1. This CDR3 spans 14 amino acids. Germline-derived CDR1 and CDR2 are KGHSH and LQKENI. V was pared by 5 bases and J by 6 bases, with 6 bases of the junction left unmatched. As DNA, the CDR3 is TGTGCCAGCTCAAGGACAGGGGGCGCGTCCGAGCAGTACTTC. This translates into CASSRTGGASEQYF.

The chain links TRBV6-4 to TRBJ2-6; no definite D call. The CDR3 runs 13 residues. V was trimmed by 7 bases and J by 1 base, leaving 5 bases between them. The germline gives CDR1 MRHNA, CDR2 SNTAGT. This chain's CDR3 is CASKPSGANVLTF. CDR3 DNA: TGTGCCAGCAAGCCTTCTGGGGCCAACGTCCTGACTTTC.

The CDR3 sequence is CASSLSSLPLGELFF. The CDR3 DNA is TGTGCCAGCAGTTTATCGAGCTTACCCTTGGGGGAGCTGTTTTTT. This sequence joins TRBV27 and TRBJ2-2; the D is unclear. The germline V and J ends were trimmed by 0 bases and 8 bases, with 13 bases remaining between them. CDR1 is MNHEY, CDR2 SMNVEV, per germline (reference sequence). The CDR3 runs to 15 residues.

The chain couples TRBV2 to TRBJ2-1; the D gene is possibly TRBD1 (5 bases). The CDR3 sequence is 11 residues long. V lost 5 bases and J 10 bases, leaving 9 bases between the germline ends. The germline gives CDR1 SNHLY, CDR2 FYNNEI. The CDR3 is CASSLRQEQFF. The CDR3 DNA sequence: TGTGCCAGCAGTTTAAGACAGGAGCAGTTCTTC.

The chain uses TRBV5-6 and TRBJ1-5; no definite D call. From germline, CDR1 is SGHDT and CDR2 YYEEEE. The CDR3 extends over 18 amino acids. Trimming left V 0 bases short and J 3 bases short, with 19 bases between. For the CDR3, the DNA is TGTGCCAGCAGCTTGGCCGGGAGCAGTCAGAGCTACAATCAGCCCCAGCATTTT. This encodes CASSLAGSSQSYNQPQHF.

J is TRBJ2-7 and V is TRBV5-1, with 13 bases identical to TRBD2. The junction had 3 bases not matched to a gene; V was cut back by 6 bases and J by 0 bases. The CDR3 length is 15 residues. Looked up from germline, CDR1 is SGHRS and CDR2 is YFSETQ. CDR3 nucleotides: TGCGCCAGCAAGACTAGCGGGGGGAGCTCCTACGAGCAGTACTTC. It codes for CASKTSGGSSYEQYF.

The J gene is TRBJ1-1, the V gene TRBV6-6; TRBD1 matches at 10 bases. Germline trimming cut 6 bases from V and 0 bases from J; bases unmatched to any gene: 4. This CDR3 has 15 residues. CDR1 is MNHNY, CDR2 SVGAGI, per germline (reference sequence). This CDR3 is CASSRGQGMNTEAFF. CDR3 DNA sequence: TGTGCCAGCAGCAGGGGACAGGGGATGAACACTGAAGCTTTCTTT.